This entry describes one T cell receptor beta chain. Its specificity is unknown. This specimen comes from a study of OX40 agonist ivuxolimab in advanced cancers. About the research overall: Allowance was made for prior anti-PD-1, anti-PD-L1 or anti-CTLA-4 therapy, and 40% to 45% had some. Notes on the study in general: Fewer expanded clones were found on average in CD4+ than in CD8+ T cells.

Only in-frame clones appear in the TCRdb table, and some are missing; sequencing was by immunoSEQ multiplex PCR. The sample lists some 16,000 clones, approximately 83% occurring once. Collection of blood occurred at baseline, at cycle 4 day 1, and at cycle 7 day 1. CDR1 is SGHAT and CDR2 is FQNNGV in the germline V gene. The CDR3 totals 18 residues. V gave up 5 bases and J gave up 5 bases, with 22 bases separating them. The sequencing here drew on CD4+ or CD8+ T cells sorted from blood, taken in a trial of the OX40 agonist ivuxolimab. The V gene is TRBV11-2, the J gene TRBJ2-6; no clear D gene. This TCR derives from an adult with an advanced solid tumor such as melanoma, head and neck, liver or kidney cancer. The CDR3 sequence: CASSRDGKQQSRANVLTF. CDR3 nucleotide sequence: TGTGCCAGCAGCCGAGACGGCAAGCAACAAAGTCGGGCCAACGTCCTGACTTTC. Complete variable domain (other parts from reference TRBV11-2 and TRBJ2-6): EAGVAQSPRYKIIEKRQSVAFWCNPISGHATLYWYQQILGQGPKLLIQFQNNGVVDDSQLPKDRFSAERLKGVDSTLKIQPAKLEDSAVYLCASSRDGKQQSRANVLTFGAGSRLTVL.